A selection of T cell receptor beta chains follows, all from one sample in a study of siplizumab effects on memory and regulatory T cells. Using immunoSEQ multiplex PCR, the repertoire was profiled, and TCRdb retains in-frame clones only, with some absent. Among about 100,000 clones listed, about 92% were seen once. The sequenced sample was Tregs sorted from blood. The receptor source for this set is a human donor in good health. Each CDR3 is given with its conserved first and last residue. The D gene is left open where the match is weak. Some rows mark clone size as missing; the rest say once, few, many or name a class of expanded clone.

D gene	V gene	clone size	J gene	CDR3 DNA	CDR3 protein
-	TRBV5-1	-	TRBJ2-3	TGCGCCAGCAGCTCCCGGACGGGGAGGAGCACAGATACGCAGTATTTT	CASSSRTGRSTDTQYF
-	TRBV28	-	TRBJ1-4	TGTGCCAGCAGTCCTTTCGTACGGGGAAAACTGTTTTTT	CASSPFVRGKLFF
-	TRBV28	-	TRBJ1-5	TGTGCCAGCAGACCTCTCTGGGGGGTAGAGAGCAATCAGCCCCAGCATTTT	CASRPLWGVESNQPQHF
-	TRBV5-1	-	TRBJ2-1	TGCGCCAGCAGCACTGAGAAACGAAAGTCCTACAATGAGCAGTTCTTC	CASSTEKRKSYNEQFF
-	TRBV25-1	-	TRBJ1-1	TGTGCCAGCAGTTCTAAGCAGAACACTGAAGCTTTCTTT	CASSSKQNTEAFF
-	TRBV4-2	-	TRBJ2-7	TGTGCCAGCAGCCGAGGGACATACGAGCAGTACTTC	CASSRGTYEQYF
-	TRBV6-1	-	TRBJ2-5	TGTGCCAGCAGTGAAGCGTTAGCGGTGGGACTAGAGACCCAGTACTTC	CASSEALAVGLETQYF
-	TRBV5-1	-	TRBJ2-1	TGCGCCAGCAGGACAGGGAGGGCTAGCGGGCCCTACAATGAGCAGTTCTTC	CASRTGRASGPYNEQFF
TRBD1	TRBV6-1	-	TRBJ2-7	TGTGCCAGCAGTGGTAGGACAGGGTGGTACTCCTACGAGCAGTACTTC	CASSGRTGWYSYEQYF
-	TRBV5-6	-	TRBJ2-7	TGTGCCAGCAGCTGGCCGGACCACTCCTACGAGCAGTACTTC	CASSWPDHSYEQYF
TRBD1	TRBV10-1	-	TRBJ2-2	TGCGCCACCCAGACAGGGAGCACCGGGGAGCTGTTTTTT	CATQTGSTGELFF
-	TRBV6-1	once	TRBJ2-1	TGTGCCAGCAGTCCCAGGACAGTCTACAATGAGCAGTTCTTC	CASSPRTVYNEQFF
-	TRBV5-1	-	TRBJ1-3	TGCGCCAGCAGCTTGGCCGGGGACACCATATATTTT	CASSLAGDTIYF
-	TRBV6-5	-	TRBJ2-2	TGTGCCAGCAGTTACTACCGGGGGAGGACCGGGGAGCTGTTTTTT	CASSYYRGRTGELFF
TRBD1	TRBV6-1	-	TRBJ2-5	TGTGCCAGCTCCTACAGGGGTAACCAAGAGACCCAGTACTTC	CASSYRGNQETQYF
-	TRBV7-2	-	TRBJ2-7	TGTGCCAGCAGCTTACAATTAGACAGCTACTACGAGCAGTACTTC	CASSLQLDSYYEQYF
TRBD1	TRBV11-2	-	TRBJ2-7	TGTGCCAGCAGCTACTTGGGACAGGGCTGGGACGAGCAGTACTTC	CASSYLGQGWDEQYF
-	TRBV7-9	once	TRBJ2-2	TGTGCCAGCAGCCCACAGGGTGGCAGTGAAGCGGAGACCGGGGAGCTGTTTTTT	CASSPQGGSEAETGELFF
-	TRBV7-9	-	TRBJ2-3	TGTGCCAGCAGCTTATTGATTATTAGCGGAAACACAGATACGCAGTATTTT	CASSLLIISGNTDTQYF
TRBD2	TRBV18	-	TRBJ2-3	TGTGCCAGCTCACCCAGACTAGCGGGAGGCTTCACAGATACGCAGTATTTT	CASSPRLAGGFTDTQYF
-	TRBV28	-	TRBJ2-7	TGTGCCAGCAGTTTTGGGGGGGCCCACCTATACGAGCAGTACTTC	CASSFGGAHLYEQYF
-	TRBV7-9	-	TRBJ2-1	TGTGCCAGCTCCCCCCAGGGGAGCTCCTACAATGAGCAGTTCTTC	CASSPQGSSYNEQFF
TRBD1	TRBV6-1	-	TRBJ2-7	TGTGCCAGCAGTGAAAGGGACAGGGATCTGGACGAGCAGTACTTC	CASSERDRDLDEQYF
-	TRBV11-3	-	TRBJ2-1	TGTGCCAGCAGCTTAGGTAGAAATGAGCAGTTCTTC	CASSLGRNEQFF
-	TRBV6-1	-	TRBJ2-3	TGTGCCAGCAGTGAAGCGCGGACCAGCAGGGGCGCAGATACGCAGTATTTT	CASSEARTSRGADTQYF
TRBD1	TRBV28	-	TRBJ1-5	TGTGCCAGCAGTTCGCGGGGACAGGGACGGAATCAGCCCCAGCATTTT	CASSSRGQGRNQPQHF
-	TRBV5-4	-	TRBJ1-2	TGTGCCAGCAGCTCTCTTTCCGGGCGCAGTAACTATGGCTACACCTTC	CASSSLSGRSNYGYTF
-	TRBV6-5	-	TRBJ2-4	TGTGCCAGTGATCCCATTTTCACCAAAAACATTCAGTACTTC	CASDPIFTKNIQYF
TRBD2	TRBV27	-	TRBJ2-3	TGTGCCAGCAGTTTATTTAGGACTAGCGGAAACCATACGCAGTATTTT	CASSLFRTSGNHTQYF
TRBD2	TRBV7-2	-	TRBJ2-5	TGTGCCAGCAGCTTACCTCTGACTAGCTGGGAGACCCAGTACTTC	CASSLPLTSWETQYF
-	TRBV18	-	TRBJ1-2	TGTGCCAGCTCACCGACGACAGAGAACTATGGCTACACCTTC	CASSPTTENYGYTF
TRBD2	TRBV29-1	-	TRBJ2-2	TGCAGCGGAACGGTAGCGGGCAACACCGGGGAGCTGTTTTTT	CSGTVAGNTGELFF
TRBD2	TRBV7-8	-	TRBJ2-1	TGTGCCAGCACGCTAACCAGCGGGAGATACAATGAGCAGTTCTTC	CASTLTSGRYNEQFF
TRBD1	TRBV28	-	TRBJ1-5	TGTGCCAGCAGGCCCGGGACAGGGGTCAATCAGCCCCAGCATTTT	CASRPGTGVNQPQHF
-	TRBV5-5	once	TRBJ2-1	TGTGCCAGCAGCCCCCTATCGATGGACCCGTTCTTC	CASSPLSMDPFF
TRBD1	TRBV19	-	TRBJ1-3	TGTGCCAGTAGTACCCAGGGGGGATACTCTGGAAACACCATATATTTT	CASSTQGGYSGNTIYF
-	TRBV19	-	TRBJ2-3	TGTGCCAGTAGCATAGGTCGGGCGTGGGTCACAGATACGCAGTATTTT	CASSIGRAWVTDTQYF
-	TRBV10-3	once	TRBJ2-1	TGTGCCATCAGTGAGTCGCAGGGAGGCCAGCAGTTCTTC	CAISESQGGQQFF
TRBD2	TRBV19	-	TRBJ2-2	TGTGCCAGTAGTATTTTTGGTAGCGGGAGCTCTCGCACCGGGGAGCTGTTTTTT	CASSIFGSGSSRTGELFF
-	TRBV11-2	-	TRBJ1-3	TGTGCCAGCAGCTTCGATGGCTCTGGAAACACCATATATTTT	CASSFDGSGNTIYF
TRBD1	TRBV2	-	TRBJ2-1	TGTGCCTCAGGGGGAGTCGAGCAGTTCTTC	CASGGVEQFF
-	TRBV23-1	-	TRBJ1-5	TGCGCCGAAGAGCCCTCGATAATTAAAGAGAATCAGCCCCAGCATTTT	CAEEPSIIKENQPQHF
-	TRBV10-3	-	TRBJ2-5	TGTGCCATCAGTGTGGCAGGGCAAGAGACCCAGTACTTC	CAISVAGQETQYF
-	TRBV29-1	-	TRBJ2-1	TGCAGCGTTGAAACACTGGGTGACGGGCAGTTCTTC	CSVETLGDGQFF
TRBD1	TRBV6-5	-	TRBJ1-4	TGTGCCAGCAGTTACTCGGGACAGGTCCATGAAAAACTGTTTTTT	CASSYSGQVHEKLFF
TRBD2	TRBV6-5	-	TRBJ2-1	TGTGCCAGCAGTAACTACGGACTAGCTAGAGATGAGCAGTTCTTC	CASSNYGLARDEQFF
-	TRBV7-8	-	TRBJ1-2	TGTGCCAGCAGCCTCGGTGGGGGCTATGGCCACACCTTC	CASSLGGGYGHTF
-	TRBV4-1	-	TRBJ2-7	TGCGCCAGCAGCCAAGAGAGGCCCTGGGGGTACGAGCAGTACTTC	CASSQERPWGYEQYF
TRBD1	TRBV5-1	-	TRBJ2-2	TGCGCCAGCAGCTCGGGACAGACCGGGGAGCTGTTTTTT	CASSSGQTGELFF
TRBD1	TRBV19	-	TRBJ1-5	TGTGCCAGTAGCAACGACAGGGTTGGGCAGCCCCAGCATTTT	CASSNDRVGQPQHF
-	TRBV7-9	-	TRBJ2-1	TGTGCCAGCAATTGGGACACCCAGATATACAATGAGCAGTTCTTC	CASNWDTQIYNEQFF
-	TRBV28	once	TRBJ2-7	TGTGCCAGCAGACTTGGAGAGGACTACGAGCAGTACTTC	CASRLGEDYEQYF
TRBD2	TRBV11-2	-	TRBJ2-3	TGTGCCAGCAGCTTAATCCTAGCGGGAATGGGTACGCAGTATTTT	CASSLILAGMGTQYF